Listed below are T cell receptor beta chains from one sample, sequenced in a study. From the 5' RACE reads, TCRdb called clonotypes with MiXCR, one entry per CDR3 protein. The repertoire has just under 65,000 distinct CDR3 sequences, about 20% of them found once; the top ten carry under 3.5%. Specimen: memory CD4+ T cells sorted from a lymph node. Receptors were obtained from a female donor with breast cancer. The CDR3 runs from the conserved cysteine through the conserved F or W. Each record gives: clone size, V gene, J gene, D gene, CDR3 protein, CDR3 DNA. The D gene is left open where the match is weak. Size values are once, few and many counts, or a class for expanded clones, and some rows have none.

NA	TRBV28	TRBJ1-4	TRBD1	CASRTPGQGPEKLFF	TGTGCCAGCAGAACTCCGGGACAGGGTCCTGAAAAACTGTTTTTT
few	TRBV19	TRBJ2-3	NA	CASSIRRHTDTQYF	TGTGCCAGTAGTATCAGACGGCACACAGATACGCAGTATTTT
NA	TRBV7-9	TRBJ2-2	NA	CASTPLTALGGELFF	TGTGCCAGCACCCCCCTGACCGCTCTAGGCGGGGAGCTGTTTTTT
NA	TRBV7-2	TRBJ1-1	NA	CASSARGEAFF	TGTGCCAGCAGCGCGCGGGGTGAAGCTTTCTTT
many	TRBV6-6	TRBJ1-3	NA	CASTPRDSGNTIYF	TGTGCCAGCACCCCCAGGGACTCTGGAAACACCATATATTTT
few	TRBV20-1	TRBJ1-1	NA	CSAPKGQERGNAEAFF	TGCAGTGCCCCTAAGGGCCAGGAACGGGGGAATGCTGAAGCTTTCTTT
NA	TRBV20-1	TRBJ2-4	NA	CSVLAPQAKNIQYF	TGCAGTGTCCTAGCCCCCCAGGCCAAAAACATTCAGTACTTC
NA	TRBV24-1	TRBJ1-5	NA	CATSDAGFSGNQPQHF	TGTGCCACCAGTGACGCTGGCTTTTCTGGCAATCAGCCCCAGCATTTT
few	TRBV6-6	TRBJ1-5	NA	CASSYGDSYQPQHF	TGTGCCAGCAGTTACGGAGACAGCTATCAGCCCCAGCATTTT
many	TRBV7-3	TRBJ1-1	TRBD1	CASSSRQGLQAFF	TGTGCCAGCAGCTCAAGACAGGGTCTGCAAGCTTTCTTT
NA	TRBV6-1	TRBJ1-1	TRBD1	CASMVGQGANTEAFF	TGTGCCAGCATGGTGGGGCAGGGGGCGAACACTGAAGCTTTCTTT
NA	TRBV7-7	TRBJ2-1	NA	CASSLDTSDEQFF	TGTGCTAGCAGCTTAGACACGTCGGATGAGCAGTTCTTC
NA	TRBV20-1	TRBJ2-7	NA	CSAETGSYYEQYF	TGCAGTGCTGAGACAGGATCCTACTACGAGCAGTACTTC
few	TRBV6-5	TRBJ2-7	NA	CASSYTGLGEQYF	TGTGCCAGCAGTTACACAGGGTTGGGGGAGCAGTACTTC
few	TRBV4-1	TRBJ1-1	TRBD1	CASSQGPGQGSGTEAFF	TGCGCCAGCAGCCAAGGGCCGGGACAGGGGTCGGGCACTGAAGCTTTCTTT
NA	TRBV5-5	TRBJ1-2	NA	CASSLEGTNYGYTF	TGTGCCAGCAGCTTGGAGGGAACTAACTATGGCTACACCTTC
few	TRBV29-1	TRBJ2-1	NA	CSVVPVYNEQFF	TGCAGCGTTGTCCCAGTCTACAATGAGCAGTTCTTC
many	TRBV6-6	TRBJ1-6	NA	CASTVAGADSPLHF	TGTGCCAGCACCGTAGCAGGGGCGGATTCACCCCTCCACTTT
NA	TRBV7-2	TRBJ1-3	NA	CASSLRAGSGNTIYF	TGTGCCAGCAGCTTGAGAGCCGGGTCTGGAAACACCATATATTTT
few	TRBV9	TRBJ2-1	NA	CASSVDSVRWQFF	TGTGCCAGCAGCGTAGATTCCGTGCGATGGCAGTTCTTC
NA	TRBV7-9	TRBJ2-5	NA	CASSFGQETQYF	TGTGCCAGCAGCTTTGGACAGGAGACCCAGTACTTC
NA	TRBV29-1	TRBJ2-5	NA	CSGGEETQYF	TGCAGCGGGGGGGAAGAGACCCAGTACTTC
few	TRBV15	TRBJ2-3	TRBD2	CATSLAADSQNRGTQYF	TGTGCCACCAGCCTAGCGGCGGACTCGCAGAATCGGGGTACGCAGTATTTT
many	TRBV29-1	TRBJ1-2	NA	CSVGGNYGYTF	TGCAGCGTTGGTGGAAATTATGGCTACACCTTC
few	TRBV12-3/TRBV12-4	TRBJ2-7	NA	CASSFDRSYEQYF	TGTGCCAGCAGTTTCGACCGCTCCTACGAGCAGTACTTC
few	TRBV7-3	TRBJ2-2	TRBD1	CASSLNAGGSGELFF	TGTGCCAGCAGCTTAAACGCAGGGGGCTCCGGGGAGCTGTTTTTT
NA	TRBV24-1	TRBJ2-3	NA	CATSDFRESTDTQYF	TGTGCCACCAGTGATTTCCGGGAAAGCACAGATACGCAGTATTTT
few	TRBV4-2	TRBJ2-7	NA	CASSQELEQYF	TGTGCCAGCAGCCAAGAGTTAGAGCAGTACTTC
NA	TRBV5-6	TRBJ2-3	TRBD2	CALGYAGGPADTQYF	TGTGCCTTAGGCTATGCGGGAGGGCCCGCAGATACGCAGTATTTT
NA	TRBV20-1	TRBJ2-7	NA	CSARSNLGVNEQYF	TGCAGTGCCAGATCAAATCTTGGGGTTAACGAGCAGTACTTC
NA	TRBV4-1	TRBJ2-7	NA	CASSQDGSVYEQYF	TGCGCCAGCAGCCAAGACGGGTCAGTCTACGAGCAGTACTTC
NA	TRBV12-3/TRBV12-4	TRBJ2-7	TRBD1	CASSPGTGGGEQYF	TGTGCCAGCAGTCCCGGGACAGGGGGAGGCGAGCAGTACTTC
few	TRBV7-9	TRBJ2-3	NA	CASSTASGVTDTQYF	TGTGCCAGCAGCACTGCTTCCGGAGTCACAGATACGCAGTATTTT
NA	TRBV5-4	TRBJ2-2	NA	CASSTPTRATGELFF	TGTGCCAGCAGCACACCCACTAGGGCCACCGGGGAGCTGTTTTTT
NA	TRBV20-1	TRBJ2-5	NA	CSAKRWGLGETQYF	TGCAGTGCCAAACGTTGGGGGCTTGGAGAGACCCAGTACTTC
many	TRBV11-2	TRBJ2-7	NA	CASSLAAYEQYF	TGTGCCAGCAGCTTAGCCGCCTACGAGCAGTACTTC
many	TRBV4-1	TRBJ2-7	NA	CASSRGTDYEQYF	TGCGCCAGCAGCCGGGGAACAGATTACGAGCAGTACTTC
NA	TRBV4-1	TRBJ2-5	NA	CASSQPQTWGETQYF	TGCGCCAGCAGCCAACCACAGACATGGGGGGAGACCCAGTACTTC
few	TRBV18	TRBJ1-1	NA	CASSPGAPSTEAFF	TGTGCCAGCTCACCTGGGGCGCCCAGCACTGAAGCTTTCTTT
many	TRBV20-1	TRBJ1-5	TRBD1	CSAYDRVGQPQHF	TGCAGTGCCTATGACAGGGTAGGGCAGCCCCAGCATTTT
few	TRBV7-2	TRBJ1-1	NA	CASSLLTMNTEAFF	TGTGCCAGCAGCCTGTTGACCATGAACACTGAAGCTTTCTTT
NA	TRBV11-2	TRBJ2-7	NA	CASSSNVGLGYYEQYF	TGTGCCAGCAGCTCCAATGTGGGACTTGGATACTACGAGCAGTACTTC
few	TRBV6-5	TRBJ2-4	TRBD2	CASSPAIAGRRDKNIQYF	TGTGCCAGCAGCCCCGCAATAGCGGGGAGGCGGGACAAAAACATTCAGTACTTC
NA	TRBV20-1	TRBJ2-7	TRBD1	CSAYRRDSSYEQYF	TGCAGTGCTTACCGCCGGGACAGCTCCTACGAGCAGTACTTC
few	TRBV6-5	TRBJ2-1	NA	CATRDPGNTNEQFF	TGTGCCACCCGGGACCCCGGCAACACAAATGAGCAGTTCTTC
few	TRBV4-1	TRBJ2-1	NA	CASSQGLSSYNEQFF	TGCGCCAGCAGCCAAGGACTATCTTCCTACAATGAGCAGTTCTTC
NA	TRBV20-1	TRBJ2-2	NA	CSARDPANTGELFF	TGCAGTGCTAGAGATCCCGCGAACACCGGGGAGCTGTTTTTT
many	TRBV6-5	TRBJ1-1	NA	CASRPSPGVKAFF	TGTGCCAGCAGACCGAGCCCAGGGGTCAAAGCTTTCTTT
few	TRBV28	TRBJ2-7	TRBD2	CASSPTAGGGEQYF	TGTGCCAGCAGCCCGACGGCGGGGGGAGGCGAGCAGTACTTC
NA	TRBV4-1	TRBJ1-6	NA	CASHQPGGSYNSPLHF	TGCGCCAGCCATCAGCCGGGGGGCTCCTATAATTCACCCCTCCACTTT
NA	TRBV7-2	TRBJ1-1	NA	CASSLQGRNEAFF	TGTGCCAGCAGCTTACAGGGTAGGAATGAAGCTTTCTTT
few	TRBV5-1	TRBJ1-1	TRBD1	CASGFDRGNTEAFF	TGCGCCAGCGGCTTCGACAGGGGGAACACTGAAGCTTTCTTT
many	TRBV6-5	TRBJ1-2	NA	CASSTPHSGGGYTF	TGTGCCAGCAGTACCCCCCACAGTGGGGGTGGCTACACCTTC
NA	TRBV20-1	TRBJ2-4	NA	CSASERDLQYF	TGCAGTGCTAGTGAACGGGACCTTCAGTACTTC
few	TRBV5-1	TRBJ1-2	NA	CASSGGGGNYGYTF	TGCGCCAGCAGCGGGGGCGGCGGTAACTATGGCTACACCTTC